The sequence of this TCR beta chain was determined in a study of T cell changes during pregnancy in multiple sclerosis. Clones were read by immunoSEQ multiplex PCR, and TCRdb kept only the in-frame ones, dropping some. The sample carries about 73,000 clones, roughly 90% recorded once. CDR3 size: 14 residues. Germline CDR1 and CDR2: SGHKS and YYEKEE (reference sequence). The V and J ends lost 3 bases and 3 bases, in that order; junction bases with no gene match: 3. The sequencing used peripheral blood, collected after pregnancy. The chain has TRBV5-5 and TRBJ2-7; 10 positions agree with TRBD1. This TCR was recovered from a female donor in good health, enrolled as a control in a pregnancy study. The CDR3 sequence is CASSSDRGYYEQYF. In DNA form, the CDR3 reads TGTGCCAGCAGCTCGGACAGGGGGTACTACGAGCAGTACTTC.